This T cell receptor beta chain is from a study of cytomegalovirus exposure and HLA in healthy donors (dated by TCRdb to about 2017). Looking at the study overall: An earlier analysis of some 600 of the donors reported about 260 Gb of sequence data and roughly 120 million unique TCR beta sequences obtained from around 180 million T cells. Roughly 300 gigabases of sequencing data and tens of millions of unique TCR sequences were included in an early release covering about 700 HLA-typed donors. Of the approximately 400 genotyped donors, 65% to 90% fell in the genetic ancestry cluster associated with self-reported Caucasian donors. The study aimed to test whether signatures of past pathogen exposure could be identified by cataloging public T cell receptors. The study profiled the T cell repertoires of hundreds of subjects by immunosequencing and related them to cytomegalovirus serostatus. Along with the approximately 600-subject first cohort, a separate validation cohort of 120 different subjects was used. High-throughput TCR immunosequencing, statistical association of individual TCRs with disease status, and machine learning were combined to predict cytomegalovirus infection status. In a later analysis, previously published TCR beta repertoires from several hundred donors were re-analyzed and high-resolution HLA genotyping was added so that TCR occurrence patterns could be studied. Rather than drawing on any new phenotypic data, the later analysis identified candidate immune exposures from TCR beta sequences and the way those sequences occurred across donors. An earlier analysis of around 580 of the donors used high-throughput TCR beta sequencing to judge whether each TCR beta V gene segment behaved as functional or pseudogenic. Donor age, sex, ethnicity and CMV serostatus were compiled alongside the repertoire data. A later genetic analysis took genome-wide SNP genotypes for about 55% of the 666 donors and used that subset as a discovery cohort. All discovery cohort repertoires had been generated using a single sequencing platform. Both class I and class II loci were covered by HLA typing, at four-digit resolution. Typing coverage differed by locus: A, B, C, DRB1 and DQB1 were typed in roughly 629-630 donors, DQA1 in 522, DPA1 in around 610, and DPB1 in 472. Four to six DR-DQ haplotypes were handled as single units for association and clustering because linkage in the cohort was strong. Among some 400 genotyped donors of the cohort, an average of approximately 240,000 unique TCR beta nucleotide sequences were sequenced per donor, around a sixth of them non-productive. What the study reported, not specific to this receptor: Some IMGT-functional V segments, including TRBV6-2 and TRBV6-3, could not be told apart with the 87-base-pair reads, so those segments were excluded. A cluster of highly shared sequence variants was judged likely to represent a technical artifact of the sequencing pipeline. According to the authors, the approach could potentially be generalized to other disease states and immunological phenotypes. A further reported finding was that TCR beta sequences accurately predicted the HLA-A and HLA-B alleles for most subjects in the first cohort. The presence/absence analyses assumed that sequencing depth was roughly uniform across donors, and that assumption may not be true. Most CMV-associated TCR beta chains appeared to be HLA-restricted in a later analysis, and the HLA associations seemed to be driven largely by CMV exposure. A later analysis found that TCR association rates varied across HLA loci, with DRB1 alleles showing the most associated TCRs and HLA-C alleles the fewest. An earlier analysis of approximately 500 of the donors showed that most TCR beta V segments appeared in productive rearrangements either about 87% or about 30% of the time, which broadly matched IMGT annotations. A later analysis found that HLA-associated TCR beta chains were more clonally expanded and had lower generation probabilities than equally common non-associated chains. Because counts were too low, about 15 rarely observed V segments, including chromosome 9 orphons, were left out of the earlier analysis of several hundred of the donors. Three of the identified cytomegalovirus-associated TCR beta chains were confirmed in vitro to be specific for cytomegalovirus antigens. A later analysis associated 16,951 TCR beta sequences with specific HLA alleles at a false discovery rate of 0.05. The cohort was sequenced for TCR beta chains only, and without alpha or paired-chain data the features that could be detected were limited. The study listed approximately 150 TCR beta chains as associated with cytomegalovirus. CMV serostatus was the only immune exposure information available for the cohort. Because HLA typing was unavailable for some donors at each locus, only the typed subset was used in association tests. Most TCR sequences were observed very rarely across donors, whereas some public TCRs were present in many individuals. A later analysis reported that several top co-occurrence clusters appeared linked to parvovirus B19, influenza, CMV and Epstein-Barr virus. The classifier was reported to diagnose cytomegalovirus status with high specificity and sensitivity in both the original cohort and the validation cohort. In a later genetic analysis, a missense DCLRE1C variant was associated with V-gene and J-gene trimming of TCR beta chains, and the association was replicated in an independent cohort. In a later genetic analysis, fewer N-insertions in productive TCRs were reported among donors in an Asian-associated ancestry cluster than the 666-donor mean. Linkage disequilibrium might explain the correlated functional status among segregating V segments, but an unknown experimental factor could not be ruled out. Assigning TCR associations to individual alleles was difficult when HLA alleles, especially DR and DQ, strongly co-occurred.

To prepare the library, the immunoSEQ multiplex PCR assay was applied. For the multiplex PCR, a mixture combining 60 forward primers for TCR Vbeta segments and 13 reverse primers for TCR Jbeta segments was used. The CDR3 region of rearranged TCR beta genes was amplified from genomic DNA by a multiplex PCR assay. The Illumina HiSeq System was used to sequence the amplified TCR beta libraries as 87-base-pair reads. The paper's processing steps were these. Across the 700 or so repertoires, a later analysis counted tens of millions of unique TCR beta chains, roughly 11 million of which were shared by at least two donors. Raw reads were error-corrected and collapsed into unique sequences with a nearest-neighbor algorithm that merged closely related sequences to remove PCR and sequencing errors. CDR3 sequences were aligned to IMGT reference sequences to assign V, D and J gene segments. For a sequence to be retained, a match of at least six nucleotides was required to both a V gene segment and a J gene segment. A rearrangement counted as productive if the CDR3 had no stop codons and remained in frame with V and J, and every other rearrangement counted as non-productive. CDR3 was defined by IMGT convention, running from the second conserved V-encoded cysteine to the conserved J-encoded phenylalanine. Sequences without an unambiguous match to a single V gene segment were excluded from the earlier analysis of 587 of the donors. An earlier analysis of several hundred of the donors called V segments functional above 56.7% productive rearrangements and segregating when the between-donor standard deviation exceeded 5%. A statistical classification framework was built to diagnose cytomegalovirus status from the catalog of TCR beta chain sequences. In a later analysis, V and J genes were assigned by comparing TCR nucleotide sequences against IMGT/GENE-DB human TR gene sequences. A later analysis assigned CDR3 sequences and most-parsimonious VDJ recombination scenarios with the TCRdist pipeline. In a later analysis, each TCR beta chain was defined by its CDR3 amino acid sequence together with its V-gene family, and reads lacking a unique V-gene family were excluded. In a later analysis, 450 to 600 highly shared, low-generation-probability nucleotide sequences were removed to address suspected cross-contamination and a sequencing artifact. A later analysis calculated a clonal expansion index for each public chain from normalized within-repertoire ranks of inferred template counts. In a later analysis, generation probabilities were computed with a VDJ recombination model fitted to out-of-frame rearrangements, and the resulting probabilities were checked against IGoR. Hypergeometric tests were used in a later analysis to score TCR-TCR, TCR-HLA and TCR-CMV co-occurrence, with a repertoire-size bias correction applied to the TCR pairs. In a later analysis, false discovery rates were estimated by permuting HLA or CMV assignments 20 times. A later analysis grouped co-occurring TCRs with DBSCAN, adding TCRdist sequence similarity when clustering within HLA-allele-positive subsets. Co-occurrence clustering excluded repertoires with fewer than 30,000 or more than 120,000 public chains, plus five with anomalous nucleotide sharing. Entries here come from immuneACCESS through TCRdb and include only in-frame sequences with V and J called. Some clones fail to appear in such tables; in the studies checked, an unresolved V gene covers under half of the shortfall, and the cause of the remainder is unknown. Clone size and V and J calls were adopted from that table, with D and trimming inferred from the DNA. The sample records about 160,000 clones, about three quarters of which are singletons. The ten most abundant clones make up 6.5% to 8.5% of the sample.

V and J lose 4 bases and 5 bases, and a span of 12 bases separates them. The CDR3 runs 14 residues from the cysteine to the phenylalanine. Left in the record is the CDR3 DNA by itself, 42 bases read in frame from the first base. CDR1 and CDR2, per the germline V gene, are WSHSY and SAAADI. About this clone itself: Its antigen is unknown. Nothing much larger sits one base from this clone, and base qualities are not available.

The cohort was made up of under 800 healthy bone marrow donors. All cohort members were sampled while nominally healthy, although unrecorded immune exposures were likely present. The donor was CMV seropositive and was included in the group of 250 to 300 seropositive cohort members. Every donor gave a peripheral blood sample, and the peripheral blood mononuclear cells from that sample were used for TCR beta sequencing. Genomic DNA extraction from the blood cell samples was performed with the Qiagen DNeasy Blood Extraction Kit. This chain joins TRBV10-2 to TRBJ1-5; no confident D gene assignment can be made. The sample comprised PBMCs. The receptor comes from a middle-aged woman in good health and CMV-seropositive. CDR3 sequence: CASSAVAGDQPQHF. The sequenced DNA is TGCGCCAGCAGTGCGGTGGCTGGAGATCAGCCCCAGCATTTT.